This record covers a single T cell receptor (beta chain). With V trimmed by 3 bases and J by 6 bases, 7 bases remained unmatched. CDR1 is SGHTA, CDR2 FQGNSA, per germline. CDR3 length equals 15 residues. Only in-frame clones appear in the TCRdb table, and some are missing; sequencing was by immunoSEQ multiplex PCR. There are tens of thousands of clones in the sample; roughly 85% occur only once, and approximately 1.4% lies in the top ten. This sample is drawn from a study of OX40 agonist ivuxolimab in advanced cancers. The sequence derives from an adult with an advanced solid tumor such as melanoma, head and neck, liver or kidney cancer. This chain links TRBV7-2 with TRBJ1-5; 8 bases agree with TRBD1. Sequencing used CD4+ or CD8+ T cells sorted from blood, obtained in a trial of the OX40 agonist ivuxolimab. CDR3: CASSFQGAQGQPQHF. Written as DNA, the CDR3 is TGTGCCAGCAGCTTCCAGGGGGCGCAGGGTCAGCCCCAGCATTTT. Full variable domain (rest looked up from reference TRBV7-2 and TRBJ1-5): GAGVSQSPSNKVTEKGKDVELRCDPISGHTALYWYRQSLGQGLEFLIYFQGNSAPDKSGLPSDRFSAERTGGSVSTLTIQRTQQEDSAVYLCASSFQGAQGQPQHFGDGTRLSIL.